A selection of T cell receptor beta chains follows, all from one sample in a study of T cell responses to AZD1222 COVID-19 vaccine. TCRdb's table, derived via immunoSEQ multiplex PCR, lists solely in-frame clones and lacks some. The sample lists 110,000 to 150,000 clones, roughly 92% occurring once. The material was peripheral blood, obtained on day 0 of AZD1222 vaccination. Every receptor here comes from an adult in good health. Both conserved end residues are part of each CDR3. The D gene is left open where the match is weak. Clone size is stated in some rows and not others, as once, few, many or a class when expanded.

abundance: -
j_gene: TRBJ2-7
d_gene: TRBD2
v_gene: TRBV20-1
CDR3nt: TGCAGTGCTAGTCGTTACAGCAGCGGGAGGCCCTACGAGCAGTACTTC
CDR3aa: CSASRYSSGRPYEQYF

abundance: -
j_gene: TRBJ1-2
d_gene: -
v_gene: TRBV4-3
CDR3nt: TGCGCCAGCAGCCAAGATATGAGGGTCCGGAGCGGCTACACCTTC
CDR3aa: CASSQDMRVRSGYTF

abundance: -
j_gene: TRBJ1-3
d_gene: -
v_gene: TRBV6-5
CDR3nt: TGTGCCAGCAGCACCTCGGGGAGTTCTGGAAACACCATATATTTT
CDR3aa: CASSTSGSSGNTIYF

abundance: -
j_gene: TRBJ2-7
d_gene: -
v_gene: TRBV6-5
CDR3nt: TGTGCCAGCAGCCCCGGGAGCTCCTACGAGCAGTACTTC
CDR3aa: CASSPGSSYEQYF

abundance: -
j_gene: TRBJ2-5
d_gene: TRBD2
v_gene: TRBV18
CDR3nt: TGTGCCAGCTCACTCCTAGCGGTGTACCAAGAGACCCAGTACTTC
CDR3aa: CASSLLAVYQETQYF

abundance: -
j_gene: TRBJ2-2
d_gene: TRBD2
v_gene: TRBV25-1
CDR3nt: TGTGCCAGCAGTGGACGTAGCGGGAGGCGGACCGGGGAGCTGTTTTTT
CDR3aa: CASSGRSGRRTGELFF

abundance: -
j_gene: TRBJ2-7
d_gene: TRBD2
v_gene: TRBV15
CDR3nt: TGTGCCACCAGCAGAGATGGGGGACTAGCGGTCACCTACGAGCAGTACTTC
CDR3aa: CATSRDGGLAVTYEQYF

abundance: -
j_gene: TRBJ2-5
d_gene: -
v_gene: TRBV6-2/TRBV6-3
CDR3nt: TGTGCCAGCAGTCATCCCGGAGTGTCCCAGTACTTC
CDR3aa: CASSHPGVSQYF

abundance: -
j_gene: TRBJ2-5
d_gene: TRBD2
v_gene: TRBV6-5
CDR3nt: TGTGCCAGCAGCTTGACTAGCGGGAGTCAAGAGACCCAGTACTTC
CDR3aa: CASSLTSGSQETQYF

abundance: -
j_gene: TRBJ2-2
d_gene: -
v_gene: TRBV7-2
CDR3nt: TGTGCCAGCAGCTCCCGGCCAATAGCCCTCACCGGGGAGCTGTTTTTT
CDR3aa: CASSSRPIALTGELFF

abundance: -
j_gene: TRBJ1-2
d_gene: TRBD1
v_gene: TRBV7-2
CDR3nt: TGTGCCAGCAGACAGCAGGGGGCTGGCTATGGCTACACCTTC
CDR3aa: CASRQQGAGYGYTF

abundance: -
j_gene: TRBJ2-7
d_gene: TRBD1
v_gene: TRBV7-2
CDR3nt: TGTGCCAGCAGCTTAGAGGGGACAGCCTTCTACGAGCAGTACTTC
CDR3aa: CASSLEGTAFYEQYF

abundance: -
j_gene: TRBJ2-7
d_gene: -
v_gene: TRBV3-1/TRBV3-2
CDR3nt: TGTGTCAAGGAGGAAGGCGGAGGTACCTACGAGCAGTACTTC
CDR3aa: CVKEEGGGTYEQYF

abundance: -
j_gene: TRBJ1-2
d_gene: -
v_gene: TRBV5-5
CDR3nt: TGTGCCAGCAGCCTGGTTTCGGGGGTTGACTATGGCTACACCTTC
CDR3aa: CASSLVSGVDYGYTF

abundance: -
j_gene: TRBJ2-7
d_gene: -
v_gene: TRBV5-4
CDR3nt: TGTGCCAGCAGCTTGGGCCTCCCGGGAGAGGAGGAGTACTTC
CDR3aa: CASSLGLPGEEEYF

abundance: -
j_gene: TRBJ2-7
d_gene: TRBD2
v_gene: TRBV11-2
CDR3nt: TGTGCCAGCAGCTCCCTCGGGTCTAGCGGAACCTACGAGCAGTACTTC
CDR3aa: CASSSLGSSGTYEQYF

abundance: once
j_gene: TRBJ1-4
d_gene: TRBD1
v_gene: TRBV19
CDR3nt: TGTGCCAGTAGTACTCCGGGACAGGCGAATGAAAAACTGTTTTTT
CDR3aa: CASSTPGQANEKLFF

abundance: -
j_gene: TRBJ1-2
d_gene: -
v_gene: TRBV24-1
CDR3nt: TGTGCCACCAGTGATTCACTCGGGTATGGCTACACCTTC
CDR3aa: CATSDSLGYGYTF

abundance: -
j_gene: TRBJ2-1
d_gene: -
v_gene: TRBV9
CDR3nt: TGTGCCAGCAGCGTAGATGGGGGGAGCTCCTACAATGAGCAGTTCTTC
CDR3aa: CASSVDGGSSYNEQFF

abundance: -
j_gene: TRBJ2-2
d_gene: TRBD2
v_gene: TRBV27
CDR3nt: TGTGCCAGCAGTCTCCCCCGCGGACTAGCGGGTTTCCCGAACACCGGGGAGCTGTTTTTT
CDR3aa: CASSLPRGLAGFPNTGELFF

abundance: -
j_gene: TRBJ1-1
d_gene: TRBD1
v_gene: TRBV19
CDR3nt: TGTGCCAGTAGTAGGGGACAGGGGAACACTGAAGCTTTCTTT
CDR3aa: CASSRGQGNTEAFF

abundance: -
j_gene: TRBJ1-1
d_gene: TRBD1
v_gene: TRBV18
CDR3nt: TGTGCCAGCTCACCAACACAGGGGAGTACTGAAGCTTTCTTT
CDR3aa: CASSPTQGSTEAFF

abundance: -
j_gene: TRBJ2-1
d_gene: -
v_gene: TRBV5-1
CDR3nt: TGCGCCAGCAGCCCCGAAAACAGGGTTGGAGAGCAGTTCTTC
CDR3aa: CASSPENRVGEQFF

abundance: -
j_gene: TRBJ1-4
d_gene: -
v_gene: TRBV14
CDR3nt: TGTGCCAGCAGCCAAGGAGGGGCGGAAAAACTGTTTTTT
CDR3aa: CASSQGGAEKLFF

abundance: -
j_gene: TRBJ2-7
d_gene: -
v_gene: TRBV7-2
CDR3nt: TGTGCCAGCAGCGCGCCCAGGGGACCCCCCTACGAGCAGTACTTC
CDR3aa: CASSAPRGPPYEQYF

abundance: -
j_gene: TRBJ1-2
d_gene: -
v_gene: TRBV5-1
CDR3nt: TGCGCCAGCAGCTTGTTTTCCGAGGGAGGCTACACCTTC
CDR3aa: CASSLFSEGGYTF

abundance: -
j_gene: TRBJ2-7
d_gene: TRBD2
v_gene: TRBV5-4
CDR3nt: TGTGCCAGCACTTCGGGAGGCAGACCCTACGAGCAGTACTTC
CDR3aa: CASTSGGRPYEQYF

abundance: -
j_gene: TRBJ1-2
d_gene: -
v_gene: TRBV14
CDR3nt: TGTGCCAGCAGCCAAGGCAGAGTAGATGGCTACACCTTC
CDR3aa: CASSQGRVDGYTF

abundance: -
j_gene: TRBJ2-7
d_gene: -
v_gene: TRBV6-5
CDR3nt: TGTGCCAGCAGCCAAGGGGCCTACGAGCAGTACTTC
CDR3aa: CASSQGAYEQYF

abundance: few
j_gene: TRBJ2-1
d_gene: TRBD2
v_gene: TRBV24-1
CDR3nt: TGTGCCACCAGTGGGCAAGCGGGAGGGCCCTATGAGCAGTTCTTC
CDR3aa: CATSGQAGGPYEQFF

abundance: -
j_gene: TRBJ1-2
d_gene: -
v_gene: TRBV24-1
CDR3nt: TGTGCCACCAGTGATTTTACCCAGACCTATGGCTACACCTTC
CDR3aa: CATSDFTQTYGYTF

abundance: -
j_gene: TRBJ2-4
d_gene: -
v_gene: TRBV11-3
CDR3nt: TGTGCCAGCAGCCTTGGTGAGGGGCGAGGCAAAAACATTCAGTACTTC
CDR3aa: CASSLGEGRGKNIQYF

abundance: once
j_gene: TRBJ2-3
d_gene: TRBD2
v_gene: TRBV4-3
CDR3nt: TGCGCCAGCAGCCGATCGGGGGCTAGCGGGAACACAGATACGCAGTATTTT
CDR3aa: CASSRSGASGNTDTQYF

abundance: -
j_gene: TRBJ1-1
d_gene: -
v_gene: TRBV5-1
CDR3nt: TGCGCCAGCAGCCGGGGAGATTTGAACACTGAAGCTTTCTTT
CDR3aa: CASSRGDLNTEAFF

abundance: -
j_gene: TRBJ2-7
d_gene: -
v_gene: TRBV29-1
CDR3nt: TGCAGCGTTGAGTACAACTCAGGTAACTCCTACGAGCAGTACTTC
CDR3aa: CSVEYNSGNSYEQYF

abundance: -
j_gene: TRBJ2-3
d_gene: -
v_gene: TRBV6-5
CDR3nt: TGTGCCAGCAGACGACTAAGCACAGATACGCAGTATTTT
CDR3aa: CASRRLSTDTQYF

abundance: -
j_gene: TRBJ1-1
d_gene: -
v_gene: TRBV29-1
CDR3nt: TGCAGCGTTTCGATTGTGTATGGCACTGAAGCTTTCTTT
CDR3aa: CSVSIVYGTEAFF

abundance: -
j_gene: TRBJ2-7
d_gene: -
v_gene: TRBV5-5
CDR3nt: TGTGCCAGCAGCTTGGCCGGACCGGTTAGCGAGCAGTACTTC
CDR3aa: CASSLAGPVSEQYF

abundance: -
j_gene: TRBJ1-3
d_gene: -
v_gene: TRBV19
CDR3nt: TGTGCCAGTAGGCTAAGGGGTACGGGAAACACCATATATTTT
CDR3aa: CASRLRGTGNTIYF

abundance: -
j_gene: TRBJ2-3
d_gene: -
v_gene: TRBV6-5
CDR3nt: TGTGCCAGCAGTTACTCTGGGGGGAGTGGGGCAGATACGCAGTATTTT
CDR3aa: CASSYSGGSGADTQYF

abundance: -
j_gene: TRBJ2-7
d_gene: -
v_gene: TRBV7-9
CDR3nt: TGTGCCAGCAGTTACCCCGGGGTGCCGACCTACGAGCAGTACTTC
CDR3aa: CASSYPGVPTYEQYF

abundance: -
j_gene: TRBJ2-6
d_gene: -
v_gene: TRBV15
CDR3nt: TGTGCCACCAGCAGCGATGCCCTTAGGTTTGGGGCCAACGTCCTGACTTTC
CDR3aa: CATSSDALRFGANVLTF

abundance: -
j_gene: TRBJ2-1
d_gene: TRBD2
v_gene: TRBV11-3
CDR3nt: TGTGCCAGCAAAAAGCGGGGGGAGAATGAGCAGTTCTTC
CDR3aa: CASKKRGENEQFF

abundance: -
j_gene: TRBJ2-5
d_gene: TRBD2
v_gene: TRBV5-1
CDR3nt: TGCGCCAGCAGCAGGACTAGCGGGGGGCAAGAGACCCAGTACTTC
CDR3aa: CASSRTSGGQETQYF

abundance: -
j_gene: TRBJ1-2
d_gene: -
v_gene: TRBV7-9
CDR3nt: TGTGCCAGCAGCTTACCTCCCTCAGGGAGGGTGGATGGCTACACCTTC
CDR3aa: CASSLPPSGRVDGYTF

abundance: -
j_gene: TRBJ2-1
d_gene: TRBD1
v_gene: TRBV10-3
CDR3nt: TGTGCCATCAGTGCCCGGGACAGGGGAACCAATGAGCAGTTCTTC
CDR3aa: CAISARDRGTNEQFF

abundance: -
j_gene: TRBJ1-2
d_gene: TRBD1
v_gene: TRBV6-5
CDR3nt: TGTGCCAGCAGTTACTCGAATTCCAGGGGGAGGTATGGCTACACCTTC
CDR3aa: CASSYSNSRGRYGYTF

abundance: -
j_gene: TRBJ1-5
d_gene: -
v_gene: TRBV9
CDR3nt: TGTGCCAGCAGCGTAGCCCCATATCAGCCCCAGCATTTT
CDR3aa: CASSVAPYQPQHF

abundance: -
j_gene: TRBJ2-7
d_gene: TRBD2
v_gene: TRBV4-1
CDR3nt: TGCGCCAGCAGCCAAGATAAGACTAGCGGGATCCACGAGCAGTACTTC
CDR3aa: CASSQDKTSGIHEQYF

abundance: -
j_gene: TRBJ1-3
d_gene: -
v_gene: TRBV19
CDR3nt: TGTGCCAGTAGTACGAACTGGCTTGGATGGGAGCACAGCTCTGGAAACACCATATATTTT
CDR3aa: CASSTNWLGWEHSSGNTIYF

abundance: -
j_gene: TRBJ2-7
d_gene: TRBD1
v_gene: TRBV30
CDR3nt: TGTGCCGGACAGGGGGAGGTCAGCGAGCAGTACTTC
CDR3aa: CAGQGEVSEQYF

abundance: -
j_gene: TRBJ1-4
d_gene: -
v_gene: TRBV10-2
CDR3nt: TGCGCCAGCAGTGAGGCGGGGTGGAATGAAAAACTGTTTTTT
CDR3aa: CASSEAGWNEKLFF

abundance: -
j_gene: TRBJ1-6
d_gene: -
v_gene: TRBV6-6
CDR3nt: TGTGCCAGCAGACAGGGCACGGGTAATTCACCCCTCCACTTT
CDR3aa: CASRQGTGNSPLHF

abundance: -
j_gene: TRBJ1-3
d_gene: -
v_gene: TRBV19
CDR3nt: TGTGCCAGTACCGGAAACACCATATATTTT
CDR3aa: CASTGNTIYF

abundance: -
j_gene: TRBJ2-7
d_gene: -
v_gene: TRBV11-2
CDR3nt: TGTGCCAGCAGCTTATCCCGGCAGGGGACCATCTACGAGCAGTACTTC
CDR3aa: CASSLSRQGTIYEQYF